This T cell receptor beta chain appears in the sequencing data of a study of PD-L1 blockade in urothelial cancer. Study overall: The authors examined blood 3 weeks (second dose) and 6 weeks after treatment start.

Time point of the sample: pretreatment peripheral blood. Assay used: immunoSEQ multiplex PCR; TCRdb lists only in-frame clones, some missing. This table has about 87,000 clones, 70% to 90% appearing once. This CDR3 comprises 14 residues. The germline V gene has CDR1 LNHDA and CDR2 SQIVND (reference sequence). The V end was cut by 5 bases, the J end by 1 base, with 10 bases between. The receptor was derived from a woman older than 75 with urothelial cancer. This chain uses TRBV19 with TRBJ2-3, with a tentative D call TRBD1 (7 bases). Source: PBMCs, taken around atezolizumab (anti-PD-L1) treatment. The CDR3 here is CASSGGTGTDTQYF. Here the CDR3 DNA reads TGTGCCAGTAGTGGGGGGACAGGCACAGATACGCAGTATTTT.